The 4 T cell receptor beta chains listed next were all sequenced from one sample in a study of blood T cell repertoires in COVID-19. Repertoires were generated with immunoSEQ multiplex PCR, while TCRdb's copy carries only in-frame clones and drops some. The sample contains 250,000 to 350,000 clones, around 87% of which appear only once. The specimen sequenced was PBMCs or T cells enriched from blood (not recorded which). The receptors derive from a woman aged 25 to 45 who had recovered from COVID-19.

In regard to this clone: The CDR3 carries no conserved terminal phenylalanine or tryptophan, so it likely arises from a read error. The DNA is left out, because the CDR3 cannot be placed on it with certainty; the CDR3 is given as TCRdb lists it. The chain carries TRBV11-3 and TRBJ2-7; the table's D call, TRBD1, was not checked against the DNA. With termini counted, the CDR3 has 15 amino acids. CDR1 and CDR2 from the germline V gene are SGHNT and YENEEA. The CDR3 here is CASSLALGGDRERVL.

The CDR3 DNA reads as TGTGCCAGTAGTAGTTCCCAGGTCACCGGGGAGCTGTTTTTT. It yields the protein CASSSSQVTGELFF. V usage is TRBV19 and J usage is TRBJ2-2; unclear D gene. Trimming removed 4 bases at V and 4 bases at J, with 10 bases between. CDR1 and CDR2 (germline): LNHDA, SQIVND (reference sequence). The CDR3 has 14 amino acids.

This chain connects TRBV4-1 to TRBJ1-4; D uncertain. The length of the CDR3 is 14 residues. V was pared by 0 bases and J by 8 bases, with 10 bases between. In germline, CDR1 is MGHRA, CDR2 YSYEKL. CDR3: CASSQDIGREKLFF. CDR3 DNA sequence: TGCGCCAGCAGCCAAGATATCGGGAGAGAAAAACTGTTTTTT.

The V call is TRBV5-4, the J call TRBJ1-2; possible D gene TRBD1, 6 bases. The CDR3 runs to 16 residues. The germline gives CDR1 SGHNT, CDR2 YYREEE (reference sequence). V was pared by 0 bases and J by 4 bases, with 16 bases between. CDR3 in amino acids: CASSLGSDSRPYGYTF. CDR3 sequence (DNA): TGTGCCAGCAGCTTGGGCTCGGACAGCCGACCCTATGGCTACACCTTC.